A single sample gave rise to the 11 T cell receptor beta chains below, sequenced in a study of blood T cells in healthy people across ages. Next came a second PCR, run for about 7 to 12 cycles, which used a sample-barcoded 5' primer along with a J-beta primer mix. MiXCR, run by TCRdb on the 5' RACE reads, gives a single entry per CDR3 protein. The sample has about 1,600,000 distinct CDR3 sequences, about 43% seen once. The sequenced material came from blood. The receptors come from a woman younger than 35 in good health.

Worth noting for this clonotype: Because the CDR3's place on the DNA is in doubt, the DNA is left out and the CDR3 is given as listed by TCRdb. The chain carries TRBV2 and TRBJ2-1; TRBD2, as called in the table, went unchecked against the DNA. The CDR3 length equals 15 residues, ends included. CDR1 and CDR2 (germline): SNHLY, FYNNEI. The CDR3 here is CASSVFVGGGNGQFF.

This rearrangement joins TRBV6-5 to TRBJ1-3; a weak D match, TRBD1 (6 bases). Germline V CDR1 and CDR2: MNHEY, SVGAGI. The germline V and J ends were trimmed by 5 bases and 3 bases, with 11 bases remaining between them. This CDR3 has 14 residues. The CDR3 DNA follows: TGTGCCAGCAGTATTTCGACAGGTGGAAACACCATATATTTT. Amino acid sequence: CASSISTGGNTIYF.

The CDR3 DNA sequence: TGTGCCGGCCAGGTTGACGGGGGAGTTCACACCGGGGAGCTGTTTTTT. Its translation: CAGQVDGGVHTGELFF. V gene TRBV2 combines with J gene TRBJ2-2, with D possibly being TRBD2 (6 bases). Trimming pared 11 bases from V and 3 bases from J, leaving 22 bases between. CDR1 and CDR2 (germline): SNHLY, FYNNEI. The CDR3 is 16 amino acids.

The chain links TRBV4-2 to TRBJ2-5; 8 nucleotides align to TRBD2. Germline assignment: CDR1 LGHNA and CDR2 YNFKEQ. With V trimmed by 2 bases and J by 1 base, 9 bases remained unmatched. The CDR3 runs to 17 residues. The CDR3 coding sequence is TGTGCCAGCAGCCAATCGGGACTAGAAATGGGCCAAGAGACCCAGTACTTC. Translated, it gives CASSQSGLEMGQETQYF.

The J gene is TRBJ1-2, the V gene TRBV13; TRBD1 might be the D (5 bases). Per the germline V gene, CDR1 is PRHDT and CDR2 is FYEKMQ (reference sequence). The length of the CDR3 is 17 residues. V was pared by 5 bases and J by 5 bases, with 24 bases between. Written as DNA, the CDR3 is TGTGCCAGCAGCCCGCCCCCGGGACGAGAGAAGGGGTATGGCTACACCTTC. Its translation: CASSPPPGREKGYGYTF.

This clonotype was seen more than once but under ten times. The rearrangement links TRBV6-5 to TRBJ2-7; 14 nucleotides line up with TRBD2. The end of the DNA aligns better with TRBJ2-5, so the J call may be wrong. This CDR3 is 18 amino acids long. Germline loops: CDR1 MNHEY, CDR2 SVGAGI. The CDR3 DNA reads as TGTGCCAGCAGCTACCTCCCGGGACTAGCGGGAGCCTGGGAGACCCAGTACTTC. Translated, it gives CASSYLPGLAGAWETQYF.

The chain combines TRBV20-1 with TRBJ2-6; 9 bases are shared with TRBD1. The V and J ends lost 8 bases and 6 bases, in that order; junction bases with no gene match: 8. Germline V CDR1 and CDR2: DFQATT, SNEGSKA (reference sequence). CDR3 length: 14 amino acids. CDR3 loop: CSTHRGPEANVLTF. Written as DNA, the CDR3 is TGCAGTACCCACAGGGGGCCGGAGGCCAACGTCCTGACTTTC.

This clonotype was seen more than once but under ten times. The rearrangement uses TRBV20-1 and TRBJ2-7, with TRBD2 matching 16 bases. The DNA matches TRBJ2-5 better at its end, which makes the J call doubtful. Looked up from germline, CDR1 is DFQATT and CDR2 is SNEGSKA (reference sequence). The CDR3 spans 15 residues. CDR3 region: CSAPTGLAGGETQYF. CDR3 nucleotides: TGCAGTGCTCCGACGGGACTAGCGGGAGGGGAGACCCAGTACTTC.

The J gene is TRBJ2-2, the V gene TRBV12-3 or TRBV12-4, with D maybe TRBD1 (5 bases). V was pared by 1 base and J by 1 base, with 13 bases between. CDR3 length equals 17 residues. The chain's CDR3 is CASSLVRGRLNTGELFF. CDR3 sequence (DNA): TGTGCCAGCAGTTTAGTTAGGGGCAGGCTGAACACCGGGGAGCTGTTTTTT.

The V gene is TRBV12-5, the J gene TRBJ1-5, with D possibly TRBD1 on 6 matching bases. Germline V gene data show CDR1 as LGHNT and CDR2 as FRNRAP. Trimming shortened V by 3 bases and J by 4 bases, and 16 bases separated the two germline ends. This CDR3 has 16 amino acids. The CDR3 coding sequence is TGTGCTAGTGGTTTCACCGGGGGGCTTACAAATCAGCCCCAGCATTTT. Amino acid sequence: CASGFTGGLTNQPQHF.

The chain carries TRBV6-2 or TRBV6-3 and TRBJ2-1; D not resolved. Trimming cost V 6 bases and J 0 bases, with 18 bases left between them. Germline CDR1 MNHEY, CDR2 SVGEGT. The CDR3 spans 17 residues. CDR3 in DNA: TGTGCCAGCAGCCTTCTTGGCGCCGACCTCTCCTACAATGAGCAGTTCTTC. Residues: CASSLLGADLSYNEQFF.